One sample yielded the 16 T cell receptor beta chains listed below, sequenced in a study of beta chain features in type 1 diabetes. The isolated RNA, all of it, was reverse transcribed, so expressed TCRB transcripts were what got sequenced. Sequencing used immunoSEQ multiplex PCR; TCRdb keeps in-frame clones, though not all of them. The profile covers some 900,000 clones, with about 17% appearing a single time and 0.023% taken by the ten largest. Sequencing used naive CD4+ T cells from blood. The receptor source for this set is a woman between 18 and 29 years old in good health.

This clone was counted only a few times. This chain joins TRBV7-9 and TRBJ2-5, with a possible D match to TRBD1 (5 bases). Germline V gene data show CDR1 as SEHNR and CDR2 as FQNEAQ (reference sequence). The CDR3 is made up of 14 amino acids. Trimming shortened V by 0 bases and J by 2 bases, and 7 bases separated the two germline ends. The CDR3 loop is CASSLAAGQETQYF. For the CDR3, the DNA is TGTGCCAGCAGCTTAGCGGCAGGGCAAGAGACCCAGTACTTC.

This chain connects TRBV11-2 to TRBJ1-3; D uncertain. Germline-derived CDR1 and CDR2 are SGHAT and FQNNGV. The CDR3 runs to 11 residues. The ends were cut back, 3 bases at V and 8 bases at J, with 5 bases in the middle. CDR3 sequence: CASSLRHTIYF. Here the CDR3 DNA reads TGTGCCAGCAGCTTGCGGCACACCATATATTTT.

This clone has more than one count but fewer than ten. The gene calls are TRBV18 and TRBJ2-1, with 8 positions matching TRBD1. The CDR3 is 16 residues long. V was pared by 2 bases and J by 9 bases, with 12 bases of the junction left unmatched. Germline V CDR1 and CDR2: KGHSH, LQKENI. CDR3 loop: CASSPFGQGRAAEQFF. DNA of the CDR3: TGTGCCAGCTCACCATTTGGACAGGGTCGGGCCGCTGAGCAGTTCTTC.

This clone was detected once. With a much larger clone just one base away, this may be a read error. The V and J genes are TRBV10-3 and TRBJ2-3; 10 positions match TRBD2. The CDR3 has 15 residues. Germline V gene lookup returns CDR1 ENHRY and CDR2 SYGVKD. The J segment lost 5 bases and the V segment lost 8 bases, leaving 10 bases of the junction unmatched. In DNA, the CDR3 is TGTGCCATCGGCAGTGGACTAGCGGACGGAGATACGCAGTATTTT. Translating gives CAIGSGLADGDTQYF.

V gene TRBV4-1 combines with J gene TRBJ1-4, with D possibly matching TRBD1 (5 bases). CDR1 is MGHRA, CDR2 YSYEKL, per germline. V was shortened by 3 bases and J by 7 bases, with 12 bases between the two germline ends. The CDR3 contains 14 residues. The DNA of the CDR3 is TGCGCCAGCAGCCAGAGGGACCAGGGTGAAAAACTGTTTTTT. Amino acids: CASSQRDQGEKLFF.

This chain links TRBV2 with TRBJ2-1; the D gene could be TRBD1 or TRBD2 (6 bases each). The ends were cut back, 4 bases at V and 10 bases at J, with 14 bases in the middle. The CDR3 loop spans 13 amino acids. The germline gives CDR1 SNHLY, CDR2 FYNNEI. Here the CDR3 reads CASSGGGGNEQFF. The CDR3 region has the DNA TGTGCCAGCAGTGGTGGGGGCGGGAACGAGCAGTTCTTC.

Notes on this clone: The same CDR3 arises from other DNA sequences in this sample as well. The chain combines TRBV28 with TRBJ2-6; D unresolved. Germline V gene lookup returns CDR1 MDHEN and CDR2 SYDVKM. V was shortened by 9 bases and J by 4 bases, with 7 bases between the two germline ends. The CDR3 is made up of 12 amino acids. The CDR3 protein is CASTSGANVLTF. As DNA, the CDR3 is TGTGCCAGTACCTCCGGGGCCAACGTCCTGACTTTC.

This chain links TRBV18 with TRBJ2-5; D ambiguous. V was cut by 5 bases and J by 3 bases, with 13 bases left in between. The germline V gene has CDR1 KGHSH and CDR2 LQKENI. This CDR3 is 14 amino acids long. The CDR3 bases are TGTGCCAGCTCAGGATTCTCGGGTAAAGAGACCCAGTACTTC. This sequence encodes CASSGFSGKETQYF.

The J gene is TRBJ2-3, the V gene TRBV5-1; 7 bases align to TRBD2. V dropped 4 bases and J dropped 7; count of bases not matched to a gene: 15. CDR1 and CDR2 (germline): SGHRS, YFSETQ. The CDR3 sequence is 16 residues long. CDR3: CASSGGGHRSPYTQYF. CDR3 coding DNA: TGCGCCAGCAGCGGGGGAGGGCACAGGTCCCCATATACGCAGTATTTT.

The gene calls are TRBV2 and TRBJ2-2; a weak D match, TRBD2 (6 bases). The CDR3 is 15 amino acids. V was clipped by 4 bases and J by 6 bases, with 15 bases between them. Germline V CDR1 and CDR2: SNHLY, FYNNEI. CDR3 nucleotides: TGTGCCAGCAGTGCAGCAGGGAGGTCGGCCGGGGAGCTGTTTTTT. Translating it yields CASSAAGRSAGELFF. Based on the CDR3 plus reference TRBV2 and TRBJ2-2, the full variable domain is EPEVTQTPSHQVTQMGQEVILRCVPISNHLYFYWYRQILGQKVEFLVSFYNNEISEKSEIFDDQFSVERPDGSNFTLKIRSTKLEDSAMYFCASSAAGRSAGELFFGEGSRLTVL.

This chain uses TRBV7-9 with TRBJ1-2; a possible D gene is TRBD1 (6 bases). V was cut by 2 bases and J by 4 bases, with 11 bases left in between. The CDR3 has 14 amino acids. The germline V gene encodes CDR1 SEHNR and CDR2 FQNEAQ (reference sequence). The CDR3 region is CASSLSGESYGYTF. In DNA form, the CDR3 reads TGTGCCAGCAGCTTATCAGGGGAATCCTATGGCTACACCTTC.

CDR3 in amino acids: CASSPGLMQRQFF. The CDR3, as DNA: TGCGCCAGCAGCCCGGGACTTATGCAGAGGCAGTTCTTC. The genes are TRBV4-3 and TRBJ2-1, with D perhaps TRBD2 (6 bases). The CDR3 runs 13 residues. Looked up from germline, CDR1 is LGHNA and CDR2 is YSLEER. Trimming took off 4 bases at V and 12 bases at J, with 16 bases between the two ends.

The chain couples TRBV5-1 to TRBJ2-7, with unresolved D. From germline, CDR1 is SGHRS and CDR2 YFSETQ. Trimming took off 5 bases at V and 9 bases at J, with 21 bases between the two ends. This CDR3 has 14 amino acids. CDR3 nucleotide sequence: TGCGCCAGCAGTCGTACCTCTAATGCCCCCGTGCAGTACTTC. It specifies CASSRTSNAPVQYF.

There are a few counts of this clone. This chain uses TRBV7-2 with TRBJ1-4; 12 nucleotides match TRBD1. The junction had 6 bases not matched to a gene; V was cut back by 4 bases and J by 6 bases. Per germline, CDR1 SGHTA and CDR2 FQGNSA. The CDR3 is made up of 16 amino acids. The CDR3 reads CASSSRGQGAHEKLFF. The CDR3 coding sequence is TGTGCCAGCAGCTCCAGGGGACAGGGGGCACATGAAAAACTGTTTTTT.

On this clone itself: Additional DNA sequences in this sample encode the identical CDR3. The V and J genes are TRBV7-9 and TRBJ2-2; the D gene is possibly TRBD1 (5 bases). Germline V CDR1 and CDR2: SEHNR, FQNEAQ (reference sequence). The CDR3 extends over 15 amino acids. Deletions cut 2 bases from V and 2 bases from J, with 9 bases between. CDR3 nucleotides: TGTGCCAGCAGCTTACGCCAGGGAAACACCGGGGAGCTGTTTTTT. It translates to CASSLRQGNTGELFF.

This rearrangement joins TRBV7-2 to TRBJ1-5; possible D gene TRBD1, 5 bases. V shed 1 base and J shed 6 bases, with 10 bases lying between them. This CDR3 has 14 amino acids. Germline CDR1 is SGHTA and CDR2 is FQGNSA. The CDR3 sequence is CASSLEGMVQPQHF. The CDR3 bases are TGTGCCAGCAGCTTAGAGGGGATGGTTCAGCCCCAGCATTTT.